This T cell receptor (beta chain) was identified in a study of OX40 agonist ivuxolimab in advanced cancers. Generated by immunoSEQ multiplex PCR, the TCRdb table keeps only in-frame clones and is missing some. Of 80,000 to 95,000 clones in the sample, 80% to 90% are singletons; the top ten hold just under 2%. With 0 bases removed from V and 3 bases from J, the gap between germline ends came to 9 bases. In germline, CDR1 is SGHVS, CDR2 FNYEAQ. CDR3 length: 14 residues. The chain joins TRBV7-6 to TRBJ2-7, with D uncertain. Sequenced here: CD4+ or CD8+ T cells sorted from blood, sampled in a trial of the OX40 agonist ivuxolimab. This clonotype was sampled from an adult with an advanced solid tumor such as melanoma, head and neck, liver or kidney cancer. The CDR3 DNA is TGTGCCAGCAGCTTAGCGGAAGACAACTACGAGCAGTACTTC. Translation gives CASSLAEDNYEQYF.